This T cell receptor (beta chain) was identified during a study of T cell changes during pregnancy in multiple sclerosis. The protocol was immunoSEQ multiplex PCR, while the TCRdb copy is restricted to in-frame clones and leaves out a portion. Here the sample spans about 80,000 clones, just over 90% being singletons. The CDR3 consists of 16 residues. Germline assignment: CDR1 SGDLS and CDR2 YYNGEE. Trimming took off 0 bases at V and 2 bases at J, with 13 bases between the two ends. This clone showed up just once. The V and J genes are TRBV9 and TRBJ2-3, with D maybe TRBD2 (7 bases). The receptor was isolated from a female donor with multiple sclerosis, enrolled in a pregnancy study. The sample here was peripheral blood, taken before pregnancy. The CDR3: CASSVEAGASTDTQYF. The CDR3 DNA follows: TGTGCCAGCAGCGTAGAGGCGGGGGCCTCCACAGATACGCAGTATTTT. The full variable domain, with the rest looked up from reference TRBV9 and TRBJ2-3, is DSGVTQTPKHLITATGQRVTLRCSPRSGDLSVYWYQQSLDQGLQFLIQYYNGEERAKGNILERFSAQQFPDLHSELNLSSLELGDSALYFCASSVEAGASTDTQYFGPGTRLTVL.